Detailed here is one T cell receptor (beta chain). This entry belongs to a study of regulatory T cells in long-lasting Graves disease. The CDR3 sequence is 15 residues long. V lost 2 bases and J lost 3, with 13 bases in between. CDR1 and CDR2 (germline): MNHEY, SMNVEV (reference sequence). Arm-PCR with iRepertoire HTBI primers amplified the CDR3 regions for these TCR beta libraries. MiXCR, run by TCRdb on the multiplex PCR reads, gives a single entry per CDR3 protein. The profile shows around 450,000 distinct CDR3 sequences, 20% to 25% of them singletons. Time point meaning: persistent/refractory GD, antithyroid drugs over 5 years with positive TRAb. There was RNA extracted from PBMCs, and the TCR library was made from it.

The sample consisted of peripheral blood mononuclear cells (PBMCs), taken when the disease was refractory, from a patient treated with antithyroid drugs. This TCR was recovered from a female donor with Graves disease. V is TRBV27 and J is TRBJ1-2; possible D gene TRBD1, 6 bases. Written as DNA, the CDR3 is TGTGCCAGCAGTTTAAGAAGGGGGGGTGACTATGGCTACACCTTC. Amino acid sequence: CASSLRRGGDYGYTF.